These T cell receptor beta chains were read from a single sample in a study of T-cell memory formation after mild COVID-19. TCRdb passed the 5' RACE reads through MiXCR, listing each CDR3 protein once. The sample lists a few hundred thousand distinct CDR3 sequences, around 26% occurring once. Input material: PBMCs or a T cell subset sorted from them (not recorded which). The source of these receptors is an adult woman who had mild COVID-19 (a few samples of this study predate the infection). Cell type and time point are not known. CDR3s include the opening cysteine and the closing phenylalanine or tryptophan. The order of the fields is clone size, V gene, D gene, J gene, CDR3 DNA, CDR3 protein. The D gene is left open where the match is weak. Size values are once, few and many counts, or a class for expanded clones, and some rows have none.

>NA|TRBV12-3/TRBV12-4|TRBD1|TRBJ2-7
TGTGCCAGCAGTTCACCCGGGACAGGGATACGCGAGCAGTACTTC
CASSSPGTGIREQYF
>NA|TRBV6-5|NA|TRBJ2-2
TGTGCCAGCAGTCCCTCGACAGGAGAGAACACCGGGGAGCTGTTTTTT
CASSPSTGENTGELFF
>NA|TRBV7-3|NA|TRBJ2-2
TGTGCCAGCAGACCAGACAGAGCCGGGGAGCTGTTTTTT
CASRPDRAGELFF
>NA|TRBV20-1|TRBD1|TRBJ2-7
TGCAGTGCTACCGGGACAGACTCCTGCGAGCAGTACTTC
CSATGTDSCEQYF
>few|TRBV7-7|TRBD2|TRBJ2-2
TGTGCTAGCAGCCCCCGGACTAGCGGTAACACCGGGGAGCTGTTTTTT
CASSPRTSGNTGELFF
>NA|TRBV15|NA|TRBJ2-1
TGTGCCACCAGCCCCCCGCATAGGGGGAGGACTGAGCAGTTCTTC
CATSPPHRGRTEQFF
>few|TRBV5-6|TRBD1|TRBJ2-7
TGTGCCAGCAGCTTCGAGACAGGGTTCGAGCAGTACTTC
CASSFETGFEQYF
>NA|TRBV6-5|NA|TRBJ1-1
TGTGCCAGCGGAAAGAGGGGGAAGAGGGACACTGAAGCTTTCTTT
CASGKRGKRDTEAFF
>NA|TRBV5-1|TRBD1|TRBJ1-1
TGCGCCAGCAGCTTGTTATCAGGGTCAGGGGGCTACACTGAAGCTTTCTTT
CASSLLSGSGGYTEAFF
>NA|TRBV7-9|TRBD1|TRBJ2-1
TGTGCCAGCAGCTTCTGGGACAGGGGGCTGAATGAGCAGTTCTTC
CASSFWDRGLNEQFF
>few|TRBV7-2|TRBD2|TRBJ2-5
TGTGCCAGCAGCCCTAGCGGGAGAGGGGAGACCCAGTACTTC
CASSPSGRGETQYF
>NA|TRBV10-3|TRBD1|TRBJ2-7
TGTGCCATCAGCTCCAGACAGGGCTTCTACGAGCAGTACTTC
CAISSRQGFYEQYF
>few|TRBV5-1|TRBD1|TRBJ1-2
TGCGCCAGCGGACAAAGACAGGGGTCCTATGGCTACACCTTC
CASGQRQGSYGYTF
>NA|TRBV7-8|NA|TRBJ2-7
TGTGCCAGCAGCTTATCGCCTGACGAGTGGGTGGGTTCCTACGAGCAGTACTTC
CASSLSPDEWVGSYEQYF
>NA|TRBV3-1|NA|TRBJ2-7
TGTGCCAGCAGCCTATCTTCAGGGGACGAGCAGTACTTC
CASSLSSGDEQYF
>few|TRBV3-1|TRBD2|TRBJ2-1
TGTGCCAGCAGCCAAATAGCGGGAGCGCAGAATGAGCAGTTCTTC
CASSQIAGAQNEQFF
>few|TRBV15|TRBD1|TRBJ1-4
TGTGCCACCAGCAGCCAACAGGGGGCAAGGGAAAAACTGTTTTTT
CATSSQQGAREKLFF
>few|TRBV20-1|TRBD1|TRBJ2-7
TGCAGTGCTAGAGTGGCCAGGGGGCCCCTCCTGCAGTACTTC
CSARVARGPLLQYF
>NA|TRBV25-1|TRBD1|TRBJ2-1
TGTGCCAGCAGTGGCTACAGGGGAAATGAGCAGTTCTTC
CASSGYRGNEQFF
>NA|TRBV20-1|NA|TRBJ2-3
TGCAGTGCTAGTCGCCCCGGTGCAGGGGACACAGATACGCAGTATTTT
CSASRPGAGDTDTQYF